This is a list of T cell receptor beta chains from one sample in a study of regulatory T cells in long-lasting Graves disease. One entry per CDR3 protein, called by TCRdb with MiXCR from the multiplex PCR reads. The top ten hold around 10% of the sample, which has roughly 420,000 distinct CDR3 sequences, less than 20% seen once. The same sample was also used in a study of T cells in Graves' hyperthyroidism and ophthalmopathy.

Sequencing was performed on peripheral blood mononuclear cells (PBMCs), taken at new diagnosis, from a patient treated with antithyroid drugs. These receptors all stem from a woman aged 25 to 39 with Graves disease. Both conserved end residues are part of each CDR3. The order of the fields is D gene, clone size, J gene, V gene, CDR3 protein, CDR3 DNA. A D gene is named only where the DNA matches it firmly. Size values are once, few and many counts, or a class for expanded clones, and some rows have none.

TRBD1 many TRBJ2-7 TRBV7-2 CASSLVGQDYEQYF TGTGCCAGCAGCTTAGTGGGACAGGACTACGAGCAGTACTTC
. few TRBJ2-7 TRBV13 CASSLLRNEQYF TGTGCCAGCAGCTTATTAAGGAACGAGCAGTACTTC
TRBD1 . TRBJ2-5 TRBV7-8 CASSETGDGLETQYF TGTGCCAGCAGCGAAACAGGGGATGGTCTAGAGACCCAGTACTTC
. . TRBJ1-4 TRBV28 CASSSPGRGTNEKLFF TGTGCCAGCAGCTCCCCAGGGAGGGGTACTAATGAAAAACTGTTTTTT
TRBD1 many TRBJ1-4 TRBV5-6 CASSWGQNDEKLFF TGTGCCAGCAGCTGGGGACAGAACGACGAAAAACTGTTTTTT
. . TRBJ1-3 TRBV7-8 CASRLTVGNTIYF TGTGCCAGCAGGTTGACAGTTGGAAACACCATATATTTT
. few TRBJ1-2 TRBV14 CASSQGATGYTF TGTGCCAGCAGCCAAGGGGCAACTGGCTACACCTTC
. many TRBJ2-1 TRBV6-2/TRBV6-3 CASSYSQLSNYNEQFF TGTGCCAGCAGTTACTCTCAACTATCGAACTACAATGAGCAGTTCTTC
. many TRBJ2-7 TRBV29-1 CSVGSEYEQYF TGCAGCGTTGGGTCAGAATACGAGCAGTACTTC
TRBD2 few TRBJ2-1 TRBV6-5 CASSYSGLAANEQFF TGTGCCAGCAGTTACTCTGGACTAGCGGCGAATGAGCAGTTCTTC
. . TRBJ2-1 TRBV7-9 CASIGGGGDEQFF TGTGCCAGCATAGGTGGGGGAGGCGATGAGCAGTTCTTC
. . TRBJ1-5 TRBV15 CATSRDPDEPQHF TGTGCCACCAGCAGAGATCCGGATGAGCCCCAGCATTTT
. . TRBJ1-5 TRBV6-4 CATRGGGRPQHF TGTGCCACACGGGGGGGGGGGCGGCCCCAGCATTTT
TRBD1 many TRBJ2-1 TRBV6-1 CASSIRDRGYRSSYNEQFF TGTGCCAGCAGTATCCGGGACAGGGGGTACAGGAGCTCCTACAATGAGCAGTTCTTC
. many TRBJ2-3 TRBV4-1 CASSLGGDTDTQYF TGCGCCAGCAGTCTAGGCGGAGACACAGATACGCAGTATTTT
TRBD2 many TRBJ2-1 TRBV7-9 CASSRRTSGRYNNEQFF TGTGCCAGCAGCCGAAGGACTAGCGGGAGATATAATAATGAGCAGTTCTTC
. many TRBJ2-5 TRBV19 CASSIWGQEETQYF TGTGCCAGTAGTATATGGGGTCAGGAGGAGACCCAGTACTTC
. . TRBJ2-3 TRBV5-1 CASSSVTRTDTQYF TGCGCCAGCAGCTCCGTAACACGCACAGATACGCAGTATTTT
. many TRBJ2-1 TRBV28 CASSLVGMGEQFF TGTGCCAGCAGTTTAGTCGGGATGGGTGAGCAGTTCTTC
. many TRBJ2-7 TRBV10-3 CAISGRGTGSYEQYF TGTGCCATCAGCGGGAGGGGGACAGGGTCCTACGAGCAGTACTTC
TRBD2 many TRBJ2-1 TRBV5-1 CASSRNSGTTKEQFF TGCGCCAGCAGCCGGAATTCCGGGACTACCAAAGAGCAGTTCTTC
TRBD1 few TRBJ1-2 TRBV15 CATSREGRQGGGYTF TGTGCCACCAGCAGAGAGGGCCGACAGGGCGGTGGCTACACCTTC
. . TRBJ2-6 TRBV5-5 CASSKGSRVSGANVLTF TGTGCCAGCAGCAAGGGGAGCAGGGTCTCTGGGGCCAACGTCCTGACTTTC
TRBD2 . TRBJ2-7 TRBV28 CASSFLAGLAAWEQYF TGTGCCAGCAGTTTTCTAGCGGGACTAGCGGCCTGGGAGCAGTACTTC
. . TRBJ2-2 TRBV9 CASSARGASITGTGELFF TGTGCCAGCAGCGCCCGGGGAGCGTCGATTACGGGGACCGGGGAGCTGTTTTTT
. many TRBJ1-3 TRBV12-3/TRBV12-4 CASSLSDSGNTIYF TGTGCCAGCAGTTTGAGTGACTCTGGAAACACCATATATTTT
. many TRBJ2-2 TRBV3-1 CASSRLSTGELFF TGTGCCAGCAGTCGTCTGTCCACCGGGGAGCTGTTTTTT
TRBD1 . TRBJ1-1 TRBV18 CASSRDRGLNTGAFF TGTGCCAGCTCACGGGACAGGGGGCTGAACACTGGAGCTTTCTTT
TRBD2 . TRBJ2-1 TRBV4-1 CASSPYLAGGPGEQFF TGCGCCAGCAGCCCTTATTTAGCGGGAGGGCCTGGTGAGCAGTTCTTC
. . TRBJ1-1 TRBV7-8 CASSLTWSGAEAFF TGTGCCAGCAGCTTAACCTGGTCAGGTGCTGAAGCTTTCTTT
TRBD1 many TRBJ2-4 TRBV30 CAWSVPDRGNIQYF TGTGCCTGGAGTGTTCCGGACAGGGGAAACATTCAGTACTTC
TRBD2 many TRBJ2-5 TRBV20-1 CSALGRLAGDMETQYF TGCAGTGCCCTCGGGCGGTTAGCGGGAGATATGGAGACCCAGTACTTC
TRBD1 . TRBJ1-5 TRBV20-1 CSASRDSTNQPRHF TGCAGTGCTAGCCGGGACAGCACCAATCAGCCCCGGCATTTT
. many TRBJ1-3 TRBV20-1 CSARKTFSGNTIYF TGCAGTGCTAGAAAGACTTTTTCTGGAAACACCATATATTTT
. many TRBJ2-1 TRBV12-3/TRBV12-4 CASTGPNRFGQFF TGTGCCAGCACGGGACCCAATCGTTTTGGGCAGTTCTTC
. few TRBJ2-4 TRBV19 CASSIPHGDIQYF TGTGCCAGTAGTATACCTCATGGGGACATTCAGTACTTC
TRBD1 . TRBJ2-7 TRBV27 CASSLGRTGTYEQYF TGTGCCAGCAGTTTAGGCCGGACAGGGACCTACGAGCAGTACTTC
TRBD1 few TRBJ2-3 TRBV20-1 CSAMGDSPFRTDTQYF TGCAGTGCTATGGGGGACAGTCCCTTTAGGACGGATACGCAGTATTTT